The present TCR beta chain was sequenced within a study of radiation and T cells in renal cell carcinoma. The time point here: blood 2 weeks post-SBRT. Treatment here: 15 Gy SBRT to primary tumor, nephrectomy 4 weeks later. Sequencing was performed with immunoSEQ multiplex PCR; in TCRdb, only in-frame clones are kept and a portion is missing. Here the sample spans fewer than 30,000 clones, around 85% being singletons. The CDR3 contains 14 residues. This clonotype was sampled from a man aged 55 to 70 with renal cell carcinoma. The chain uses TRBV12-1 and TRBJ2-7; TRBD1, the table's D call, lacks a check against the DNA. TRBV12-1 is labeled a pseudogene. Sequenced material: blood, taken from a patient whose treatment included radiotherapy and nephrectomy. This CDR3 is CASSRKTGSYEQYF. CDR3 DNA: TGTGCCAGCAGCCGAAAGACAGGGTCCTACGAGCAGTACTTC.